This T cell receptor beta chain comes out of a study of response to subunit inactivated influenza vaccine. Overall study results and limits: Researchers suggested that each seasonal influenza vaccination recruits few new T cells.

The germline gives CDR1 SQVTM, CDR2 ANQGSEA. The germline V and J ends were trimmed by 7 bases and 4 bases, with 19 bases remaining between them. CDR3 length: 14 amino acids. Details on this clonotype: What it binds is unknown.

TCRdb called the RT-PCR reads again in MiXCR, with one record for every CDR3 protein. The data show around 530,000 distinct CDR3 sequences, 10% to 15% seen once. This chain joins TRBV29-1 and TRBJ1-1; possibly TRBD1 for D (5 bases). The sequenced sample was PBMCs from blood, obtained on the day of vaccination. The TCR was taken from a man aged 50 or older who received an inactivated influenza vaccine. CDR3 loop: CSARQGVSFTEAFF. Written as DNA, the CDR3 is TGCAGCGCCCGGCAGGGCGTTAGCTTCACTGAAGCTTTCTTT.